This T cell receptor (beta chain) appears in the sequencing data of a study of blood T cells in healthy people across ages. CDR1 is MNHNS, CDR2 SASEGT, per germline. Trimming pared 2 bases from V and 4 bases from J, leaving 18 bases between. The CDR3 covers 17 residues. This clonotype was counted ten times or more. Its antigen is as yet unknown. A second PCR of 7 to 11 cycles used a sample-barcoded 5' primer and a J-beta primer mix. Each CDR3 protein is one row after TCRdb ran MiXCR on the 5' RACE reads. This table has some 1,500,000 distinct CDR3 sequences, roughly 43% appearing once. Broader study findings: Nothing was known about donor CMV status, and this possibly confounded expanded clonotype changes.

The donors, all healthy, were Caucasians living in Russia, aged roughly 6 to 100. The sample comprised blood. V usage is TRBV6-1 and J usage is TRBJ1-5; D remains unclear. This receptor was obtained from a woman younger than 30 in good health. In nucleotides, the CDR3 is TGTGCCAGCAGTGAATCGGGCGGACGGGGTGTAAATCAGCCCCAGCATTTT. It is translated as CASSESGGRGVNQPQHF.